The 31 T cell receptor beta chains given below trace back to one sample, sequenced in a study of CD8 T cells in Susac syndrome (dated by TCRdb to between 2017 and 2020). The library relied on the immunoSEQ multiplex PCR assay. RNA was extracted with the RNeasy kit and roughly 0.5 to 1 ug was reverse transcribed using random hexamers. TCRdb's own reprocessing of the public reads used fastp at Q25 and MiXCR and kept productive beta chains. Identical CDR3 protein sequences are pooled into one entry, listed with their most common genes and DNA. The sample contains fewer than 140,000 distinct CDR3 sequences, approximately 94% of them found a single time. The ten largest clones take up over 0.4% of the sample. The source material was CD8+ T cells from PBMCs. The receptors were sampled from a human donor with Susac syndrome.

This chain connects TRBV5-4 to TRBJ2-5; D is possibly TRBD1 or TRBD2 (5 bases each). Germline CDR1 and CDR2: SGHNT and YYREEE (reference sequence). With 4 bases removed from V and 5 bases from J, the gap between germline ends came to 15 bases. The CDR3 runs to 14 residues. The CDR3 sequence is CASSPVGAEETQYF. The CDR3 DNA follows: TGTGCCAGCAGCCCCGTCGGGGCGGAGGAGACCCAGTACTTC.

The chain carries TRBV7-2 and TRBJ1-6, with D possibly being TRBD1 (5 bases). This CDR3 comprises 18 residues. V was pared by 5 bases and J by 6 bases, with 23 bases between. Germline lookup yields CDR1 SGHTA and CDR2 FQGNSA. The CDR3 reads CASSGPRDGPFGNSPLHF. The CDR3 DNA reads as TGTGCCAGCAGCGGACCCCGGGACGGCCCCTTTGGTAATTCACCCCTCCACTTT. The full variable domain, rest sourced from reference TRBV7-2 and TRBJ1-6, is GAGVSQSPSNKVTEKGKDVELRCDPISGHTALYWYRQSLGQGLEFLIYFQGNSAPDKSGLPSDRFSAERTGGSVSTLTIQRTQQEDSAVYLCASSGPRDGPFGNSPLHFGNGTRLTVT.

The chain joins TRBV20-1 to TRBJ2-3; D is unclear. The CDR3 runs to 10 residues. V was clipped by 5 bases and J by 11 bases, with 11 bases between them. Per germline, CDR1 DFQATT and CDR2 SNEGSKA (reference sequence). CDR3: CSAGPRLQYF. Here the CDR3 DNA reads TGCAGTGCTGGTCCCAGGTTGCAGTATTTT.

The V and J genes are TRBV4-2 and TRBJ2-7; no firm D call. The CDR3 runs to 15 residues. Germline values: CDR1 LGHNA, CDR2 YNFKEQ. V lost 1 base and J 1 base, leaving 11 bases between the germline ends. CDR3 nucleotide sequence: TGTGCCAGCAGCCAAGGGGTTCACGGTTCCTACGAGCAGTACTTC. This sequence encodes CASSQGVHGSYEQYF.

The rearrangement joins TRBV12-5 to TRBJ1-5; no firm D call. The CDR3 runs 11 residues. CDR1 is LGHNT and CDR2 is FRNRAP in the germline V gene. V was trimmed by 3 bases and J by 6 bases, leaving 3 bases between them. The CDR3 is CASGLSQPQHF. CDR3 in DNA: TGTGCTAGTGGTTTAAGTCAGCCCCAGCATTTT.

The chain recombines TRBV19 with TRBJ1-6, with D maybe TRBD1 (5 bases). This CDR3 spans 15 amino acids. Trimming took off 1 base at V and 7 bases at J, with 11 bases between the two ends. Germline loops: CDR1 LNHDA, CDR2 SQIVND (reference sequence). The CDR3 coding sequence is TGTGCCAGTAGTATAGCCGGTGAGGGGAATTCACCCCTCCACTTT. Amino acid sequence: CASSIAGEGNSPLHF.

The V call is TRBV2, the J call TRBJ2-2; TRBD1 aligns across 7 bases. The CDR3 totals 16 residues. Looked up from germline, CDR1 is SNHLY and CDR2 is FYNNEI. With 1 base clipped from V and 1 base from J, the junction kept 3 bases outside the gene matches. The CDR3 nucleotides are TGTGCCAGCAGTGAAGTGCCAGGGGGGAACACCGGGGAGCTGTTTTTT. It is translated as CASSEVPGGNTGELFF.

V gene TRBV21-1 combines with J gene TRBJ1-5. TRBV21-1 is recorded as a pseudogene. The CDR3 covers 14 residues. The CDR3 is CASSSPPGGQPQHF. The CDR3 DNA follows: TGTGCCAGCAGCTCTCCTCCCGGTGGTCAGCCCCAGCATTTT.

CDR3 region: CASSISSWDQGEGYTF. The CDR3 region has the DNA TGTGCCAGTAGTATTTCATCTTGGGACCAGGGAGAAGGCTACACCTTC. This rearrangement joins TRBV19 to TRBJ1-2, with TRBD1 as a possible D gene (5 bases). Per germline, CDR1 LNHDA and CDR2 SQIVND (reference sequence). The CDR3 is 16 residues long. Between the trimmed V and J ends, which lost 3 bases and 8 bases, there was a span of 22 bases.

This clonotype was detected only once. The DNA is left out, because the CDR3 cannot be placed on it with certainty; the CDR3 is given as TCRdb lists it. The chain carries TRBV23-1 and TRBJ2-5; the DNA was not used to check the table's D call, TRBD1. TRBV23-1 is an ORF, and what it does is uncertain. The CDR3 comprises 15 residues, both ends counted. CDR3 region: CASILDRGRQETQYF.

The chain uses TRBV5-1 and TRBJ2-1; D gene unclear. The CDR3 runs 14 residues. V shed 1 base and J shed 8 bases, with 13 bases lying between them. Germline CDR1 reads SGHRS; CDR2 reads YFSETQ. DNA for the CDR3: TGCGCCAGCAGCTTGATTGGGTCAAGGGATGAGCAGTTCTTC. Encoded protein: CASSLIGSRDEQFF.

The chain recombines TRBV7-9 with TRBJ2-4; D may correspond to TRBD1 or TRBD2 (5 bases each). With 2 bases removed from V and 6 bases from J, the gap between germline ends came to 20 bases. Looked up from germline, CDR1 is SEHNR and CDR2 is FQNEAQ (reference sequence). There are 17 residues in the CDR3. The CDR3 DNA is TGTGCCAGCAGCTTAACCGCGATCCGGGACGCCCCAAACATTCAGTACTTC. This encodes CASSLTAIRDAPNIQYF.

The genes are TRBV5-4 and TRBJ1-1, with TRBD1 identical over 10 bases. CDR1 and CDR2 from the germline V gene are SGHNT and YYREEE (reference sequence). This CDR3 comprises 12 residues. Germline trimming cut 4 bases from V and 11 bases from J; bases unmatched to any gene: 5. This CDR3 is CASSDGTGDAFF. DNA for the CDR3: TGTGCCAGCAGCGACGGGACAGGGGATGCTTTCTTT.

The chain employs TRBV6-2 or TRBV6-3 and TRBJ2-2; TRBD1 matches at 8 bases. The J segment lost 0 bases and the V segment lost 0 bases, leaving 6 bases of the junction unmatched. Germline-derived CDR1 and CDR2 are MNHEY and SVGEGT. The CDR3 totals 18 residues. The CDR3 sequence is CASSYSHRTGSNTGELFF. The CDR3 nucleotides are TGTGCCAGCAGTTACTCCCACCGGACAGGGTCGAACACCGGGGAGCTGTTTTTT.

The genes are TRBV2 and TRBJ2-7; 8 bases align to TRBD1. J lost 5 bases, V lost 4 bases, and 10 bases had no gene match. This CDR3 contains 15 residues. The germline V gene encodes CDR1 SNHLY and CDR2 FYNNEI. The CDR3, as DNA: TGTGCCAGCAGTGTTCCCCGGACAGGGTCCCACGAGCAGTACTTC. Amino acid sequence: CASSVPRTGSHEQYF.

The V gene is TRBV6-5, the J gene TRBJ2-1; D remains ambiguous. The CDR3 has 14 residues. V dropped 8 bases and J dropped 3 bases, with 14 bases sitting between them. Looked up from germline, CDR1 is MNHEY and CDR2 is SVGAGI. This CDR3 reads CASAGPPNYNEQFF. The CDR3 bases are TGTGCCAGCGCAGGTCCACCGAACTACAATGAGCAGTTCTTC.

The chain has TRBV7-3 and TRBJ2-1, with TRBD2 identical over 8 bases. The trim removed 1 base at V and 6 bases at J, leaving 8 bases unmatched. Germline CDR1 is SGHTA and CDR2 is FQGTGA. The CDR3 runs to 16 residues. The CDR3 protein is CASSLIRGGRSNEQFF. CDR3 coding DNA: TGTGCCAGCAGCTTAATTCGGGGGGGGCGTTCCAATGAGCAGTTCTTC.

The rearrangement joins TRBV9 to TRBJ1-1; D unclear. Germline values: CDR1 SGDLS, CDR2 YYNGEE. CDR3 length equals 14 residues. Trimming shortened V by 0 bases and J by 1 base, and 7 bases separated the two germline ends. CDR3 bases: TGTGCCAGCAGCGTAGTCGACGGGAACACTGAAGCTTTCTTT. Protein: CASSVVDGNTEAFF.

With respect to this clonotype: Without the conserved terminal phenylalanine or tryptophan, this CDR3 likely stems from a read error. This rearrangement joins TRBV20-1 to TRBJ2-7; TRBD1 aligns across 7 bases. V trimming: 5 bases; J trimming: 0 bases; junction bases outside the gene matches: 4. The CDR3 has 13 amino acids. Germline V gene data show CDR1 as DFQATT and CDR2 as SNEGSKA (reference sequence). CDR3 sequence (DNA): TGCAGTGCTCCAGACAGGGACTCCTACGAGCAGTACTCC. It translates to CSAPDRDSYEQYS.

Of note for this clonotype: At one end the junction does not follow the germline gene, possibly because of a read error. The chain carries TRBV9 and TRBJ2-2; no reliable D call. The CDR3 covers 12 residues. The germline gives CDR1 SGDLS, CDR2 YYNGEE. In nucleotides, the CDR3 is TGTGTCAGCAGCGTAAACACCGGGGAGCTGTTTTTT. Translation gives CVSSVNTGELFF.

Here the CDR3 reads CASSPTTGGSTDTQYF. CDR3 nucleotides: TGTGCCAGCTCACCAACGACAGGGGGCAGCACAGATACGCAGTATTTT. The chain joins TRBV18 to TRBJ2-3; 10 bases fit TRBD1. The germline gives CDR1 KGHSH, CDR2 LQKENI. The trim removed 2 bases at V and 0 bases at J, leaving 2 bases unmatched. CDR3 length equals 16 residues.

This clonotype was counted a few times. The J gene is TRBJ1-2, the V gene TRBV20-1; 7 positions agree with TRBD1. The CDR3 runs 12 residues. Unmatched junction bases numbered 3, after V lost 1 base and J lost 7 bases. The V gene's germline CDR1 is DFQATT and CDR2 SNEGSKA (reference sequence). The CDR3 coding sequence is TGCAGTGCTAGAGGAGGGGGCGTTGGCTACACCTTC. Its translation is CSARGGGVGYTF.

This clonotype was picked up one time. The chain has TRBV14 and TRBJ2-7; D is uncertain. Per germline, CDR1 SGHDN and CDR2 FVKESK. Trimming stripped 0 bases from V and 0 bases from J, with 9 bases between. The CDR3 totals 15 residues. Written as DNA, the CDR3 is TGTGCCAGCAGCCAAGATGGCCACCCCTCCTACGAGCAGTACTTC. Its translation is CASSQDGHPSYEQYF. The complete variable domain, with remaining parts taken from reference TRBV14 and TRBJ2-7, reads EAGVTQFPSHSVIEKGQTVTLRCDPISGHDNLYWYRRVMGKEIKFLLHFVKESKQDESGMPNNRFLAERTGGTYSTLKVQPAELEDSGVYFCASSQDGHPSYEQYFGPGTRLTVT.

The CDR3 nucleotides read TGTGCCAGCAGCTTGTGGGGGATACATCAAGAGACCCAGTACTTC. It translates to CASSLWGIHQETQYF. The V gene is TRBV5-6, the J gene TRBJ2-5; D is possibly TRBD1 or TRBD2 (5 bases each). Germline V gene data show CDR1 as SGHDT and CDR2 as YYEEEE. V lost 1 base to trimming and J lost 2 bases, with 12 bases between them. The CDR3 has 15 amino acids.

This chain links TRBV7-8 with TRBJ1-1; D possibly corresponds to TRBD1 (5 bases). Germline V gives CDR1 SGHVS, CDR2 FQNEAQ. Trimming took 6 bases from V and 4 from J, leaving 12 bases between them. This CDR3 contains 13 residues. This chain's CDR3 is CASRPGASTEAFF. The CDR3 nucleotides read TGTGCCAGCAGGCCTGGGGCTTCCACTGAAGCTTTCTTT.

The chain employs TRBV7-9 and TRBJ2-5; perhaps D is TRBD1 or TRBD2 (5 bases each). Trimming cost V 6 bases and J 1 base, with 9 bases left between them. CDR1 and CDR2 from the germline V gene are SEHNR and FQNEAQ (reference sequence). This CDR3 contains 13 residues. The CDR3 protein is CASSSGAQETQYF. The CDR3 region has the DNA TGTGCCAGCAGTTCCGGGGCCCAAGAGACCCAGTACTTC.

The V call is TRBV5-1, the J call TRBJ1-5; D might be TRBD1 (5 bases). The CDR3 is 15 residues long. Trimming shortened V by 0 bases and J by 7 bases, and 14 bases separated the two germline ends. CDR1 and CDR2 from the germline V gene are SGHRS and YFSETQ. CDR3 in amino acids: CASSLAGGEGQPQHF. DNA of the CDR3: TGCGCCAGCAGCTTGGCCGGAGGAGAGGGGCAGCCCCAGCATTTT.

The chain has TRBV9 and TRBJ2-2, with 8 bases that match TRBD2. Germline CDR1 and CDR2: SGDLS and YYNGEE. The J segment lost 2 bases and the V segment lost 2 bases, leaving 8 bases of the junction unmatched. The length of the CDR3 is 17 residues. The CDR3 spells CASSVSSGHPNTGELFF. Here the CDR3 DNA reads TGTGCCAGCAGCGTTTCTAGCGGGCATCCAAACACCGGGGAGCTGTTTTTT.

This clonotype was found once. The chain carries TRBV7-6 and TRBJ2-7; a weak D match, TRBD1 (5 bases). The CDR3 contains 15 residues. The germline V gene has CDR1 SGHVS and CDR2 FNYEAQ. Trimming removed 1 base from V and 3 bases from J, with 13 bases in between. CDR3 region: CASSLEWQGNYEQYF. CDR3 DNA: TGTGCCAGCAGCTTAGAGTGGCAGGGAAACTACGAGCAGTACTTC.

The chain uses TRBV20-1 and TRBJ2-7; D is possibly TRBD2 (6 bases). This CDR3 contains 15 residues. Germline V gene sequence: CDR1 DFQATT, CDR2 SNEGSKA (reference sequence). Between the trimmed V and J ends, which lost 6 bases and 4 bases, there was a span of 22 bases. The CDR3 bases are TGCAGTGCCCCGGGGCCCGGGGGAGTTAAGTACGAGCAGTACTTC. It specifies CSAPGPGGVKYEQYF.

This clonotype has a single count. The chain combines TRBV6-6 with TRBJ1-2, with D unclear. V was cut by 2 bases and J by 3 bases, with 10 bases left in between. The CDR3 has 14 residues. CDR1 and CDR2 from the germline V gene are MNHNY and SVGAGI (reference sequence). DNA of the CDR3: TGTGCCAGCAGTTACCCCTCCCTGGACTATGGCTACACCTTC. It is translated as CASSYPSLDYGYTF.